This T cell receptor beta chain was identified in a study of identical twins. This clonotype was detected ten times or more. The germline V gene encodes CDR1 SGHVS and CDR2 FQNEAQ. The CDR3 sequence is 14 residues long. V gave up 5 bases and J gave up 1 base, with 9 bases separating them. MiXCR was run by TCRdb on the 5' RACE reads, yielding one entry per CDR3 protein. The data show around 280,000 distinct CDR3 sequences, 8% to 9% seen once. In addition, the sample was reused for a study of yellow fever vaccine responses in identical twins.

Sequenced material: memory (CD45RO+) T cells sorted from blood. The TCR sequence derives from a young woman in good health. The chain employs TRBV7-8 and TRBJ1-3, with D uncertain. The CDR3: CASSRTWSGNTIYF. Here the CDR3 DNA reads TGTGCCAGCAGCCGGACGTGGTCTGGAAACACCATATATTTT.